This T cell receptor beta chain was sequenced during a study of metastatic and nonmetastatic thyroid tumors. Study overall: Across peripheral blood and tumor or nodule tissue samples taken from malignant and benign thyroid patients, the repertoires were compared with one another.

The CDR3 sequence is 14 residues long. Germline lookup yields CDR1 LNHDA and CDR2 SQIVND (reference sequence). Losses at the gene ends were 7 bases for V and 10 bases for J; bases not matched to a gene: 10. Whole-study findings and limits: Malignant thyroid tumors reportedly exceeded benign nodules significantly in TCR beta diversity, with the difference appearing in blood and tumor.

As processed by the authors: Clinicopathological groups supplied CDR3 differences that were used to build a distant-metastasis classifier for papillary thyroid cancer. TCRdb re-called clones via MiXCR from the PCR reads. TCRdb assigned the V and J calls; the authors' analysis was not used. Among 20,000 to 25,000 clones listed, roughly 15% were seen once. This clone occurred many times. Its antigen is unknown. Patients were all untreated before their thyroid surgery. The chain carries TRBV19 and TRBJ1-6, with TRBD1 matching over 7 bases. The sequencing sample was made of tumor tissue. This sequence originates from a female donor with papillary thyroid cancer or a benign thyroid nodule (not recorded which). Some clones in this sample may be carry-over from other donors' samples. The CDR3 here is CASTGDRETSPLHF. CDR3 nucleotides: TGTGCCAGTACCGGAGACAGGGAGACCTCACCCCTCCACTTT.